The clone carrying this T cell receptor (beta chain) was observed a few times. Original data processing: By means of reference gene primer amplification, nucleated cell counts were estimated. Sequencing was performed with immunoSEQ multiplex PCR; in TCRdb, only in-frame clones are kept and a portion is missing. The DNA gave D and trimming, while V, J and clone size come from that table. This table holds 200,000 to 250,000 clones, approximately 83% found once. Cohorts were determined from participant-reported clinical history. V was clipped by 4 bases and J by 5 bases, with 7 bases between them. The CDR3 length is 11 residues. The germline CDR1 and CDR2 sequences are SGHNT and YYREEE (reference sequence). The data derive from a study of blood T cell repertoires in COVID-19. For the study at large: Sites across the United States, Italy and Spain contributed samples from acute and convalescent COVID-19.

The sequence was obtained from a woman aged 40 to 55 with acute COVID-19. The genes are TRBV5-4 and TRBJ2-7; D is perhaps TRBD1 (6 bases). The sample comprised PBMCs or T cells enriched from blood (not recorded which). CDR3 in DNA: TGTGCCAGCAGCCGACAGGACGAGCAGTACTTC. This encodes CASSRQDEQYF.